A single sample gave rise to the 26 T cell receptor beta chains below, sequenced in a study of CD8 T cells in ankylosing spondylitis. TCRdb re-called the 5' RACE reads with MiXCR, one entry per CDR3 protein. The table has roughly 280,000 distinct CDR3 sequences, around 19% seen once; the top ten hold about 8%. Sequencing was done on a sample of blood, either unsorted or a sorted T cell fraction (not recorded which). The receptor source for this set is a male donor with ankylosing spondylitis or in good health (not recorded which).

The rearrangement joins TRBV4-2 to TRBJ1-5; 10 nucleotides agree with TRBD1. CDR1 is LGHNA and CDR2 is YNFKEQ in the germline V gene. The V and J ends lost 1 base and 8 bases, in that order; junction bases with no gene match: 8. The CDR3 contains 16 residues. As DNA, the CDR3 is TGTGCCAGCAGCCAAGGCCAGGGACAGGGGAGCGAGCCCCAGCATTTT. It translates to CASSQGQGQGSEPQHF.

V usage is TRBV20-1 and J usage is TRBJ1-5; 7 bases match TRBD1. The length of the CDR3 is 13 residues. In germline, CDR1 is DFQATT, CDR2 SNEGSKA (reference sequence). V was pared by 4 bases and J by 4 bases, with 4 bases of the junction left unmatched. In DNA form, the CDR3 reads TGCAGTGCTACAACAGGGGAAAATCAGCCCCAGCATTTT. It encodes CSATTGENQPQHF.

This clonotype was seen more than once but under ten times. CDR3 in amino acids: CASSTGGRSYNEQFF. The CDR3 DNA reads as TGTGCCAGCAGCACAGGGGGCCGCTCCTACAATGAGCAGTTCTTC. V usage is TRBV7-2 and J usage is TRBJ2-1, with 9 bases matching TRBD1. The CDR3 covers 15 residues. Germline V gives CDR1 SGHTA, CDR2 FQGNSA. The trim removed 5 bases at V and 0 bases at J, leaving 2 bases unmatched.

The rearrangement uses TRBV20-1 and TRBJ2-3; D is uncertain. CDR3 length: 12 residues. V was cut by 6 bases and J by 2 bases, with 9 bases left in between. Germline values: CDR1 DFQATT, CDR2 SNEGSKA (reference sequence). CDR3 nucleotides: TGCAGTGCGGGCCCGACCACAGATACGCAGTATTTT. Protein sequence: CSAGPTTDTQYF.

This clonotype showed up many times. J is TRBJ2-5 and V is TRBV5-6, with TRBD1 matching over 12 bases. The CDR3 covers 16 residues. V was clipped by 4 bases and J by 5 bases; unmatched bases: 9. From germline, CDR1 is SGHDT and CDR2 YYEEEE. This CDR3 is CASSGSGTGGLETQYF. Here the CDR3 DNA reads TGTGCCAGCAGCGGCTCCGGGACAGGGGGCTTGGAGACCCAGTACTTC.

The J gene is TRBJ2-1, the V gene TRBV11-2; 9 positions agree with TRBD2. Germline CDR1 and CDR2: SGHAT and FQNNGV. V gave up 4 bases and J gave up 3 bases; unmatched junction bases: 7. This CDR3 is 16 amino acids long. This CDR3 reads CASSSLAGRDYNEQFF. CDR3 DNA: TGTGCCAGCAGCTCGCTAGCGGGAAGAGACTACAATGAGCAGTTCTTC. Complete variable domain (other parts from reference TRBV11-2 and TRBJ2-1): EAGVAQSPRYKIIEKRQSVAFWCNPISGHATLYWYQQILGQGPKLLIQFQNNGVVDDSQLPKDRFSAERLKGVDSTLKIQPAKLEDSAVYLCASSSLAGRDYNEQFFGPGTRLTVL.

As to this clonotype: A much larger clone lies a single base off, so this may be a read error. This chain links TRBV20-1 with TRBJ1-5, with a possible D match to TRBD1 (6 bases). Trimming pared 3 bases from V and 2 bases from J, leaving 11 bases between. Germline lookup yields CDR1 DFQATT and CDR2 SNEGSKA (reference sequence). There are 14 residues in the CDR3. The CDR3 sequence is CSASAGAGNQPQHF. The CDR3 nucleotides are TGCAGTGCTAGTGCGGGGGCCGGCAATCAGCCCCAGCATTTT.

The chain links TRBV20-1 to TRBJ2-1; TRBD2 agrees at 8 bases. Losses at the gene ends were 8 bases for V and 7 bases for J; bases not matched to a gene: 7. The CDR3 loop spans 12 amino acids. Germline values: CDR1 DFQATT, CDR2 SNEGSKA (reference sequence). The CDR3: CSILTGGNEQFF. The CDR3 coding sequence is TGCAGTATTTTAACGGGGGGGAATGAGCAGTTCTTC.

This chain uses TRBV29-1 with TRBJ2-3, with TRBD1 matching over 10 bases. Germline V gene data show CDR1 as SQVTM and CDR2 as ANQGSEA. V gave up 3 bases and J gave up 0 bases; unmatched junction bases: 6. This CDR3 has 16 amino acids. CDR3 protein: CSVDLRQGASTDTQYF. As DNA, the CDR3 is TGCAGCGTTGACTTAAGACAGGGGGCTAGCACAGATACGCAGTATTTT.

This clonotype was counted only a few times. This chain links TRBV10-3 with TRBJ2-5, with D tentatively TRBD1 (5 bases). Germline lookup yields CDR1 ENHRY and CDR2 SYGVKD. The CDR3 is 12 residues long. CDR3 nucleotide sequence: TGTGCGGCCGGCGACAGTCAAGAGACCCAGTACTTC. Encoded protein: CAAGDSQETQYF.

This clonotype was recorded a few times. The V gene is TRBV25-1, the J gene TRBJ1-1, with D maybe TRBD1 (5 bases). Germline V lookup: CDR1 MGHDK, CDR2 SYGVNS. CDR3 size: 12 residues. V was cut by 2 bases and J by 9 bases, with 10 bases left in between. The CDR3 sequence: CASSEGAGQAFF. The CDR3 nucleotides read TGTGCCAGCAGTGAAGGGGCAGGTCAAGCTTTCTTT.

The chain combines TRBV2 with TRBJ2-1; D is possibly TRBD1 or TRBD2 (6 bases each). CDR3 length equals 16 residues. The V gene lost 9 bases and the J gene lost 9 bases, with 27 bases spanning the gap. The V gene's germline CDR1 is SNHLY and CDR2 FYNNEI. This CDR3 is CASWRGVPGDHIEQFF. For the CDR3, the DNA is TGTGCCAGTTGGAGGGGGGTCCCGGGGGACCACATTGAGCAGTTCTTC.

This clonotype has only a few counts. This chain joins TRBV12-3 or TRBV12-4 and TRBJ2-3, with D possibly being TRBD2 (5 bases). V lost 10 bases and J lost 8, with 28 bases in between. The CDR3 sequence is 16 residues long. Here the CDR3 DNA reads TGTGCCATAAAACTTTCCGGCGGGCCGGAACGGCGTACGCAGTATTTT. Protein: CAIKLSGGPERRTQYF.

This rearrangement joins TRBV29-1 to TRBJ2-5, with D uncertain. The germline V and J ends were trimmed by 8 bases and 1 base, with 11 bases remaining between them. The CDR3 covers 12 residues. Germline-derived CDR1 and CDR2 are SQVTM and ANQGSEA. The DNA of the CDR3 is TGCAGCTCCCTTGAGTCCCAAGAGACCCAGTACTTC. Translated, it gives CSSLESQETQYF.

This clonotype was counted between two and nine times. The CDR3 region is CASSYRSGGSYNEQFF. Written as DNA, the CDR3 is TGTGCCAGCAGTTACAGAAGCGGGGGCTCCTACAATGAGCAGTTCTTC. The genes are TRBV6-2 or TRBV6-3 and TRBJ2-1; 8 bases agree with TRBD2. V trimming: 2 bases; J trimming: 0 bases; junction bases outside the gene matches: 3. In germline, CDR1 is MNHEY, CDR2 SVGEGT. The CDR3 has 16 residues.

This clonotype was seen a few times. V is TRBV10-3 and J is TRBJ1-5, with D possibly TRBD1 on 5 matching bases. Germline V gene lookup returns CDR1 ENHRY and CDR2 SYGVKD. With 6 bases removed from V and 8 bases from J, the gap between germline ends came to 17 bases. The CDR3 has 14 amino acids. The CDR3 DNA follows: TGTGCCATCAGCAAGGGACCCTCTTCGGAGCCCCAGCATTTT. Encoded protein: CAISKGPSSEPQHF.

This clonotype turned up a few times. This chain uses TRBV6-1 with TRBJ2-1, with 8 bases aligning to TRBD2. Losses at the gene ends were 5 bases for V and 9 bases for J; bases not matched to a gene: 9. The germline V gene has CDR1 MNHNS and CDR2 SASEGT. This CDR3 has 14 amino acids. The DNA for the CDR3 is TGTGCCAGCAGTCTAAGGACTAGCCGCGCTGAGCAGTTCTTC. Translation: CASSLRTSRAEQFF.

In DNA form, the CDR3 reads TGTGCCAGCAGTTTTATTATAGGGGGATATAGCAATCAGCCCCAGCATTTT. It encodes CASSFIIGGYSNQPQHF. V usage is TRBV12-3 or TRBV12-4 and J usage is TRBJ1-5; D possibly corresponds to TRBD1 (6 bases). The V and J ends lost 3 bases and 0 bases respectively, with 15 bases between them. This CDR3 spans 17 amino acids.

This clonotype has just a few counts. The rearrangement uses TRBV5-5 and TRBJ1-1; 8 bases match TRBD1. V was clipped by 4 bases and J by 3 bases; unmatched bases: 14. This CDR3 is built from 17 residues. Germline CDR1 and CDR2: SGHKS and YYEKEE (reference sequence). CDR3: CASSPRTGQFLDTEAFF. The CDR3 region has the DNA TGTGCCAGCAGCCCCAGGACAGGGCAGTTTCTTGACACTGAAGCTTTCTTT.

This clonotype has a handful of counts. V and J are TRBV18 and TRBJ2-1; 7 nucleotides agree with TRBD2. Per the germline V gene, CDR1 is KGHSH and CDR2 is LQKENI. V was clipped by 6 bases and J by 4 bases; unmatched bases: 9. The CDR3 extends over 15 amino acids. The CDR3 DNA reads as TGTGCCAGCTCCGAGGGACTACCCATTTACAATGAGCAGTTCTTC. Its protein is CASSEGLPIYNEQFF.

About this clonotype itself: One end of the junction fails to match germline, which may point to a read error. The rearrangement joins TRBV3-1 to TRBJ2-5, with 9 nucleotides matching TRBD2. The CDR3 has 15 residues. Germline lookup yields CDR1 LGHDT and CDR2 YNNKEL (reference sequence). In DNA form, the CDR3 reads TGTGCCTGCAGCCAAGCTAGCGGGACAGTGGAGACCCAGTACTTC. Translated, it gives CACSQASGTVETQYF.

This clonotype has more than one count but fewer than ten. The chain carries TRBV7-6 and TRBJ2-3; D remains ambiguous. This CDR3 spans 16 amino acids. Germline V gives CDR1 SGHVS, CDR2 FNYEAQ. Trimming shortened V by 2 bases and J by 1 base, and 13 bases separated the two germline ends. The CDR3 protein is CASSLSMTAGTDTQYF. The CDR3, as DNA: TGTGCCAGCAGCTTATCGATGACGGCGGGCACAGATACGCAGTATTTT. The entire variable domain, with the rest obtained from reference TRBV7-6 and TRBJ2-3, is as follows: GAGVSQSPRYKVTKRGQDVALRCDPISGHVSLYWYRQALGQGPEFLTYFNYEAQQDKSGLPNDRFSAERPEGSISTLTIQRTEQRDSAMYRCASSLSMTAGTDTQYFGPGTRLTVL.

The chain couples TRBV5-1 to TRBJ2-5; 7 positions agree with TRBD2. This CDR3 has 17 amino acids. Germline CDR1 and CDR2: SGHRS and YFSETQ. With 0 bases clipped from V and 0 bases from J, the junction kept 8 bases outside the gene matches. The CDR3 DNA reads TGCGCCAGCAGCTTGGCACCTAGCGGAAAGTACCAAGAGACCCAGTACTTC. Translated, it gives CASSLAPSGKYQETQYF.

The V and J genes are TRBV14 and TRBJ1-4, with TRBD1 matching 8 bases. V lost 0 bases, J lost 3 bases, and 6 bases stayed unmatched. The CDR3 covers 17 residues. Germline V CDR1 and CDR2: SGHDN, FVKESK. CDR3 DNA: TGTGCCAGCAGCCAAGATGTAGGCAGGGGGCCTAATGAAAAACTGTTTTTT. Amino acid sequence: CASSQDVGRGPNEKLFF.

This clonotype was seen a handful of times. The chain joins TRBV5-4 to TRBJ2-2; the match to TRBD1 covers 9 bases. The CDR3 length is 14 residues. Germline CDR1 reads SGHNT; CDR2 reads YYREEE (reference sequence). The V segment lost 3 bases and the J segment 4 bases; nucleotides outside the gene matches: 1. The CDR3 DNA follows: TGTGCCAGCAGCTGGACAGGGGTCACCGGGGAGCTGTTTTTT. Protein sequence: CASSWTGVTGELFF.

This clonotype was counted a few times. This chain uses TRBV5-1 with TRBJ1-1; possibly TRBD1 for D (6 bases). Trimming took off 4 bases at V and 1 base at J, with 11 bases between the two ends. Germline values: CDR1 SGHRS, CDR2 YFSETQ. The CDR3 has 14 residues. The CDR3 DNA is TGCGCCAGCAGCGCGGGACACAAGAACACTGAAGCTTTCTTT. Translation: CASSAGHKNTEAFF.